A selection of T cell receptor beta chains follows, all from one sample in a study of T-cell reconstitution after alpha-beta-depleted transplantation in children. Each CDR3 protein is one row after TCRdb ran MiXCR on the PCR reads. The data contain hundreds of thousands of distinct CDR3 sequences, under 20% of them seen just once; the ten biggest clones take up approximately 5%. The starting material was PBMCs, mostly from graft donor cells, obtained 360 days after TCRalphabeta/CD19-depleted stem cell transplant. These receptors were obtained from a male patient aged 10 to 17 who had a stem cell transplant for acute lymphoblastic leukemia, so the T cells may come from the graft donor. CDR3s include the opening cysteine and the closing phenylalanine or tryptophan. Each record gives: J gene, clone size, V gene, D gene, CDR3 protein, CDR3 DNA. D genes are given only for firm matches. For some rows the clone size is stated as once, few or many, or as a class when expanded; others skip it.

TRBJ1-5 | few | TRBV7-8 | NA | CASAFRFQPQHF | TGTGCCAGCGCCTTTCGTTTTCAGCCCCAGCATTTT
TRBJ1-5 | NA | TRBV3-1 | NA | CASSAQVGNQPQHF | TGTGCCAGCAGTGCACAGGTAGGCAATCAGCCCCAGCATTTT
TRBJ2-4 | NA | TRBV7-2 | NA | CASSSPPPLAKNIQYF | TGTGCCAGCAGCTCCCCTCCGCCCCTAGCCAAAAACATTCAGTACTTC
TRBJ2-1 | few | TRBV28 | NA | CASSWDSRSRSSYNEQFF | TGTGCCAGCAGTTGGGACTCCCGTTCGCGAAGCTCCTACAATGAGCAGTTCTTC
TRBJ2-2 | few | TRBV11-2 | TRBD1 | CASSGWTGINTGELFF | TGTGCCAGCAGCGGATGGACAGGCATTAACACCGGGGAGCTGTTTTTT
TRBJ1-1 | many | TRBV5-6 | NA | CASSLVSGENTEAFF | TGTGCCAGCAGCTTGGTGAGTGGGGAGAACACTGAAGCTTTCTTT
TRBJ2-3 | many | TRBV7-9 | NA | CASSSTGFKYF | TGTGCCAGCAGCTCTACAGGGTTCAAGTATTTT
TRBJ2-1 | few | TRBV5-1 | TRBD2 | CASSLDSGRAPDNEQFF | TGCGCCAGCAGCTTGGATAGCGGGAGGGCCCCTGACAATGAGCAGTTCTTC
TRBJ2-1 | NA | TRBV19 | NA | CASSIARGTYYEQFF | TGTGCCAGTAGTATCGCCAGGGGAACTTACTATGAGCAGTTCTTC
TRBJ2-6 | few | TRBV5-1 | TRBD1 | CASSSEQGALTGANVLTF | TGCGCCAGCAGCTCCGAGCAGGGGGCGCTTACTGGGGCCAACGTCCTGACTTTC
TRBJ2-7 | few | TRBV15 | TRBD2 | CATSRVASGGYEQYF | TGTGCCACCAGCAGAGTGGCTAGCGGAGGCTACGAGCAGTACTTC
TRBJ2-1 | few | TRBV7-3 | TRBD2 | CASSRRGGTRSYNEQFF | TGTGCCAGCAGCCGAAGAGGCGGGACTAGGTCCTACAATGAGCAGTTCTTC
TRBJ2-3 | few | TRBV7-9 | TRBD2 | CASSSGTSGAGDTQYF | TGTGCCAGCAGCTCCGGGACTAGCGGAGCAGGGGATACGCAGTATTTT
TRBJ2-7 | few | TRBV6-5 | NA | CASSYPGHSYEQYF | TGTGCCAGCAGTTACCCAGGTCACTCCTACGAGCAGTACTTC
TRBJ2-1 | many | TRBV11-3 | TRBD2 | CASSLAVLAADNEQFF | TGTGCCAGCAGCTTAGCCGTTCTAGCGGCTGACAATGAGCAGTTCTTC
TRBJ2-2 | many | TRBV5-5 | NA | CASSLATVNTGELFF | TGTGCCAGCAGCTTGGCTACAGTGAACACCGGGGAGCTGTTTTTT
TRBJ2-7 | few | TRBV25-1 | NA | CASSDWLASHEQYF | TGTGCCAGCAGTGACTGGCTAGCGAGCCACGAGCAGTACTTC
TRBJ2-1 | NA | TRBV12-5 | NA | CASGEGSVINEQFF | TGTGCTAGTGGGGAGGGGAGCGTGATCAATGAGCAGTTCTTC
TRBJ1-4 | NA | TRBV4-1 | TRBD1 | CASSQGQGKEKLFF | TGCGCCAGCAGCCAGGGACAGGGTAAAGAAAAACTGTTTTTT
TRBJ2-7 | NA | TRBV29-1 | NA | CSPPRELSTTYEQYF | TGCAGCCCCCCCCGGGAACTTTCAACAACCTACGAGCAGTACTTC
TRBJ2-2 | few | TRBV12-3/TRBV12-4 | TRBD2 | CASSRTSGRANTGELFF | TGTGCCAGCAGTCGGACTAGCGGGAGAGCGAACACCGGGGAGCTGTTTTTT
TRBJ2-7 | NA | TRBV10-1 | NA | CASSESQFGEQYF | TGCGCCAGCAGTGAGTCGCAGTTTGGCGAGCAGTACTTC
TRBJ2-1 | few | TRBV29-1 | NA | CSVEGTTYNEQFF | TGCAGCGTTGAAGGGACAACCTACAATGAGCAGTTCTTC
TRBJ2-3 | many | TRBV7-6 | TRBD2 | CASSFPGLRTDTQYF | TGTGCCAGCAGCTTTCCGGGACTACGCACAGATACGCAGTATTTT
TRBJ2-1 | many | TRBV12-3/TRBV12-4 | NA | CASSVTGSKQFF | TGTGCCAGCAGCGTCACCGGGAGTAAGCAGTTCTTC
TRBJ2-2 | NA | TRBV24-1 | NA | CATSDSDVNTGELFF | TGTGCCACCAGTGATTCCGATGTTAACACCGGGGAGCTGTTTTTT
TRBJ2-5 | few | TRBV12-3/TRBV12-4 | NA | CASTHGDRETQYF | TGTGCCAGCACCCACGGGGACCGGGAGACCCAGTACTTC
TRBJ1-2 | NA | TRBV7-9 | NA | CASSFTRGRRYGYTF | TGTGCCAGCAGCTTCACACGGGGGCGGCGCTATGGCTACACCTTC
TRBJ2-2 | few | TRBV5-5 | TRBD2 | CASSLGLLAGMNTGELFF | TGTGCCAGCAGCTTGGGTCTTTTAGCGGGAATGAACACCGGGGAGCTGTTTTTT
TRBJ2-1 | few | TRBV4-1 | NA | CASSHWNGGNEQFF | TGCGCCAGCAGCCATTGGAACGGGGGCAATGAGCAGTTCTTC
TRBJ2-7 | NA | TRBV10-3 | NA | CAIAGASHEQYF | TGTGCCATCGCCGGAGCTAGTCACGAGCAGTACTTC
TRBJ2-1 | NA | TRBV5-1 | NA | CASSLDVGPSRQFF | TGCGCCAGCAGCTTGGACGTCGGACCAAGCCGTCAGTTCTTC
TRBJ1-2 | few | TRBV4-1 | NA | CASSRDSGYTF | TGCGCCAGCAGCCGGGATTCTGGCTACACCTTC
TRBJ2-1 | few | TRBV12-3/TRBV12-4 | NA | CASTPLGGRGNEQFF | TGTGCCAGCACCCCTCTAGGCGGGCGGGGCAATGAGCAGTTCTTC
TRBJ2-2 | NA | TRBV7-6 | TRBD1 | CASSLLAGQVLNTGELFF | TGTGCCAGCAGCCTCCTAGCCGGACAGGTGTTGAACACCGGGGAGCTGTTTTTT
TRBJ2-3 | few | TRBV11-2 | NA | CASSLGTWETDTQYF | TGTGCCAGCAGCTTAGGCACGTGGGAAACAGATACGCAGTATTTT
TRBJ1-2 | NA | TRBV11-2 | NA | CASSEGDVAFNYGYTF | TGTGCCAGCAGCGAGGGGGACGTAGCCTTCAACTATGGCTACACCTTC
TRBJ2-3 | NA | TRBV7-6 | NA | CASSFWWGPFGADTQYF | TGTGCCAGCAGCTTTTGGTGGGGCCCTTTTGGGGCAGATACGCAGTATTTT
TRBJ2-3 | few | TRBV18 | NA | CASLAGTDTQYF | TGTGCGTCTCTCGCGGGCACAGATACGCAGTATTTT
TRBJ2-5 | NA | TRBV7-7 | TRBD2 | CASSLGGPGRASQETQYF | TGTGCCAGCAGCTTAGGAGGGCCAGGGAGGGCGTCCCAAGAGACCCAGTACTTC
TRBJ2-1 | NA | TRBV4-2 | TRBD2 | CASSRWTSGMGDYNEQFF | TGTGCCAGCAGCCGATGGACTAGCGGGATGGGCGATTACAATGAGCAGTTCTTC
TRBJ2-2 | few | TRBV27 | NA | CASSLVTGTTGELFF | TGTGCCAGCAGTTTGGTGACAGGGACTACCGGGGAGCTGTTTTTT
TRBJ2-2 | NA | TRBV2 | TRBD1 | CASRKGAANTGELFF | TGTGCCAGCAGAAAGGGGGCCGCGAACACCGGGGAGCTGTTTTTT
TRBJ2-7 | NA | TRBV7-3 | NA | CASSLMGYSGDPTYEQYF | TGTGCCAGCAGCTTAATGGGATATTCGGGAGACCCCACCTACGAGCAGTACTTC
TRBJ1-5 | NA | TRBV18 | NA | CASSPLDNQPQHF | TGTGCCAGCTCACCCCTCGACAATCAGCCCCAGCATTTT
TRBJ2-1 | few | TRBV7-3 | NA | CASSPSTENEQFF | TGTGCCAGCAGCCCCTCGACGGAGAATGAGCAGTTCTTC
TRBJ2-7 | NA | TRBV5-1 | NA | CASSLVGQFYEQYF | TGCGCCAGCAGCTTGGTGGGCCAGTTCTACGAGCAGTACTTC
TRBJ2-3 | NA | TRBV6-6 | NA | CASSYSLDTQYF | TGTGCCAGCAGTTACTCGCTAGATACGCAGTATTTT
TRBJ2-3 | NA | TRBV7-8 | TRBD2 | CASSLDLAVDTDTQYF | TGTGCCAGCAGCTTAGACCTAGCGGTAGACACAGATACGCAGTATTTT
TRBJ1-1 | few | TRBV24-1 | NA | CATRMTGNTEAFF | TGTGCCACCAGGATGACAGGGAACACTGAAGCTTTCTTT